This TCR beta chain is drawn from a study of PD-1 blockade in classical Hodgkin lymphoma. Notes on the study in general: Newly diagnosed patients reportedly had lower baseline TCR diversity than healthy donors.

Each and every patient relapsed after autologous stem cell transplantation, and patients got differing brentuximab vedotin exposure. Turning to this clone: Its antigen is unidentified.

Germline values: CDR1 SGDLS, CDR2 YYNGEE. V lost 0 bases and J lost 2, with 5 bases in between. The CDR3 covers 13 residues. Data came from immunoSEQ multiplex PCR; TCRdb stores just in-frame clones and leaves some out. The sample comprises just under 100,000 clones, approximately 83% of which are singletons, and approximately 12% rests with the top ten. The chain recombines TRBV9 with TRBJ2-5, with D unclear. This specimen consisted of peripheral blood mononuclear cells (PBMCs), obtained at baseline. This TCR derives from a human donor with classical Hodgkin lymphoma. CDR3 amino acids: CASSVGQQETQYF. Written as DNA, the CDR3 is TGTGCCAGCAGCGTAGGGCAGCAAGAGACCCAGTACTTC.